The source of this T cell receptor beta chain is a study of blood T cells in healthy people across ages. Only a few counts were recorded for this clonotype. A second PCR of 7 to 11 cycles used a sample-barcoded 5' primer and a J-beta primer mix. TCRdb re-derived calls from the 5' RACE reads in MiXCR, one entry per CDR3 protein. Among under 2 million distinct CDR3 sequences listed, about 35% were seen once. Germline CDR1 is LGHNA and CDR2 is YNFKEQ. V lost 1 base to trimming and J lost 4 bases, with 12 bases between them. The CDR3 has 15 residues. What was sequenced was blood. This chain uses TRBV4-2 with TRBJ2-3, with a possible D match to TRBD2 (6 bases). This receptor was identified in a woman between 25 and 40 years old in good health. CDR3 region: CASSQALEGPDTQYF. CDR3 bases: TGTGCCAGCAGCCAAGCACTGGAGGGTCCAGATACGCAGTATTTT.